The clone carrying this T cell receptor (beta chain) was recorded only once. The record originates from a study of control samples from healthy donors and cancer patients. The method was immunoSEQ multiplex PCR; TCRdb's version includes in-frame clones alone and lacks a portion of them. The repertoire holds about 80,000 clones, with approximately 88% as singletons. The CDR3 is 15 residues long. V lost 2 bases to trimming and J lost 0 bases, with 8 bases between them. From germline, CDR1 is SNHLY and CDR2 FYNNEI. Sample: blood. The receptor was isolated from a woman in her sixties or seventies in good health. The genes are TRBV2 and TRBJ1-3; D remains unclear. This CDR3 reads CASSESGSSGNTIYF. CDR3 coding DNA: TGTGCCAGCAGTGAATCCGGAAGCTCTGGAAACACCATATATTTT.